The clone carrying this T cell receptor (beta chain) was found once. Its antigen is unknown. The source of the sample is a study of cytomegalovirus exposure and HLA in healthy donors. Study-wide background: There were tens of millions of unique TCRs (from HLA-typed donors) in an early data release. Study-wide findings and caveats: Data from an earlier analysis indicated that most TCR beta V segments were productive either about 90% or about 30% of the time.

The CDR3 spans 12 residues. Trimming stripped 2 bases from V and 7 bases from J, with 11 bases between. Germline V gene sequence: CDR1 GTSNPN, CDR2 SVGIG (reference sequence). The PCR ran on 60 Vbeta and 13 Jbeta primers. Generated by immunoSEQ multiplex PCR, the TCRdb table keeps only in-frame clones and is missing some. The data hold 30,000 to 40,000 clones, with around 84% observed a single time. The sequence came from a woman aged 18-29 years in good health and CMV-seronegative. The J gene is TRBJ1-1, the V gene TRBV30, with a possible D match to TRBD1 (6 bases). Specimen: PBMCs. This CDR3 reads CAWSNQGSEAFF. The CDR3 DNA is TGTGCCTGGAGTAACCAGGGGAGTGAAGCTTTCTTT.